The clone carrying this T cell receptor beta chain occurred once. Germline V gene data show CDR1 as LGHNA and CDR2 as YSLEER. The CDR3 spans 15 residues. With 4 bases clipped from V and 4 bases from J, the junction kept 7 bases outside the gene matches. This sample was taken from a study of blood T cell repertoires in COVID-19. About the research overall: COVID-19 samples from acute and convalescent phases originated in the United States, Italy and Spain. Nucleic acid was either cDNA or gDNA, and it came from T cells, B-cell-depleted T cells, or PBMCs.

Only in-frame clones appear in the TCRdb table, and some are missing; sequencing was by immunoSEQ multiplex PCR. This sample carries roughly 200,000 clones, just under 90% of them seen once, and the ten largest clones take roughly 4%. This TCR was sampled from a woman between 25 and 40 years old with acute COVID-19. Input material: PBMCs or T cells enriched from blood (not recorded which). The rearrangement links TRBV4-3 to TRBJ2-7; TRBD1 agrees at 10 bases. This CDR3 reads CASSPWTGGSYEQYF. CDR3 sequence (DNA): TGCGCCAGCAGCCCCTGGACAGGGGGATCGTACGAGCAGTACTTC.